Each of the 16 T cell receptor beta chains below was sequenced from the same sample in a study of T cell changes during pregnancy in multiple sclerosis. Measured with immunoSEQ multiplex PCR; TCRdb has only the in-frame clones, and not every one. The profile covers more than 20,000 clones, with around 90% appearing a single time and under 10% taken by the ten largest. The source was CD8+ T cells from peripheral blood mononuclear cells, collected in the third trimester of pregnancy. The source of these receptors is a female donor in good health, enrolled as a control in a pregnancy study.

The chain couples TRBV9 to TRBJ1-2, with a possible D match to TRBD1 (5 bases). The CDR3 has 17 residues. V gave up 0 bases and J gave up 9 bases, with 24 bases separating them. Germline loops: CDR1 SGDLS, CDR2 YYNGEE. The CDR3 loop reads CASSVESGVGPRDRYTF. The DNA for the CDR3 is TGTGCCAGCAGCGTAGAGTCGGGTGTGGGGCCTCGAGATCGCTACACCTTC.

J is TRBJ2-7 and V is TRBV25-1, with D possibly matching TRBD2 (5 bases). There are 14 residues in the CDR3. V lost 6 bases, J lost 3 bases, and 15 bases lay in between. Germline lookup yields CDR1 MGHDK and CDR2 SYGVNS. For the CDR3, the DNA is TGTGCCAGCAGCCAACACGGGGTTAACTACGAGCAGTACTTC. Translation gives CASSQHGVNYEQYF.

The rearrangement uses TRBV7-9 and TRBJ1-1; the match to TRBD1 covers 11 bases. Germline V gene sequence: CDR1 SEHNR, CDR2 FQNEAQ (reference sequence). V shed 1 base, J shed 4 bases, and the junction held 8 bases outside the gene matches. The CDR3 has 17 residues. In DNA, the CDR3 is TGTGCCAGCAGCTTAGGGACAGGGGGCGCGATATCCACTGAAGCTTTCTTT. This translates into CASSLGTGGAISTEAFF.

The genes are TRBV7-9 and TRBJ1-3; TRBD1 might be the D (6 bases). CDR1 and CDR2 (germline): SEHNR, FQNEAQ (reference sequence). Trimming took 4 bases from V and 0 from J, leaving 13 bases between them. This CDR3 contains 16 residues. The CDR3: CASSSGGPHSGNTIYF. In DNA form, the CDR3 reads TGTGCCAGCAGCTCCGGGGGGCCTCACTCTGGAAACACCATATATTTT. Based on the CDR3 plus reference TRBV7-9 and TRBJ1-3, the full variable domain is DTGVSQNPRHKITKRGQNVTFRCDPISEHNRLYWYRQTLGQGPEFLTYFQNEAQLEKSRLLSDRFSAERPKGSFSTLEIQRTEQGDSAMYLCASSSGGPHSGNTIYFGEGSWLTVV.

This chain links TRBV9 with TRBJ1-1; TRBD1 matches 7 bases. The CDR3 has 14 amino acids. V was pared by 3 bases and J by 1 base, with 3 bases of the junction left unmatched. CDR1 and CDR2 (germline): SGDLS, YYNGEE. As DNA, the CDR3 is TGTGCCAGCAGCGGAGGACAGGCGAACACTGAAGCTTTCTTT. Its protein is CASSGGQANTEAFF.

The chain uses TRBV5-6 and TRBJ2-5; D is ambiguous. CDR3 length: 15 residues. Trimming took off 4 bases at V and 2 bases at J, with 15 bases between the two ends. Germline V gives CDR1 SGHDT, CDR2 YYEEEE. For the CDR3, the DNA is TGTGCCAGCAGCCCGGCGTCCGAGGAACAAGAGACCCAGTACTTC. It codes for CASSPASEEQETQYF.

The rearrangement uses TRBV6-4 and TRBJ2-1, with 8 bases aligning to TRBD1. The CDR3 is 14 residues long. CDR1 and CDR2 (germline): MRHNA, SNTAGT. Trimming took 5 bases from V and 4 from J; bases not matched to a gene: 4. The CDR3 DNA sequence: TGTGCCAGCAGTCCCTGGACAGGGTACAATGAGCAGTTCTTC. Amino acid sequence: CASSPWTGYNEQFF.

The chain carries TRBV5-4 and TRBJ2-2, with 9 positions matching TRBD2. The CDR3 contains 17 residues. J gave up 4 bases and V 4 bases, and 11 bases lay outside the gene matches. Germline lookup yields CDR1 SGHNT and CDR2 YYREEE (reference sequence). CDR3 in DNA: TGTGCCAGCAGCCCTCATAGCGGGAGCCTTAGCACCGGGGAGCTGTTTTTT. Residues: CASSPHSGSLSTGELFF.

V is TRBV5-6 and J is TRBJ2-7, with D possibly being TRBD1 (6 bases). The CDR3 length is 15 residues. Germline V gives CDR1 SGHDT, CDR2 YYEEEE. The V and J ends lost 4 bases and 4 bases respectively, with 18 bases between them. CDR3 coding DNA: TGTGCCAGCAGCAGTCCCCGGGACAAGTGGTACGAGCAGTACTTC. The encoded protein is CASSSPRDKWYEQYF.

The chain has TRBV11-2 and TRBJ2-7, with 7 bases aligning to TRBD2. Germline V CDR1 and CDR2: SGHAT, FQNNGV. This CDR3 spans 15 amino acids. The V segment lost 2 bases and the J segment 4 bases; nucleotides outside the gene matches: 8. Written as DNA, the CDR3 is TGTGCCAGCAGCTTAATCCCTAGCGGAGCTTACGAGCAGTACTTC. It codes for CASSLIPSGAYEQYF. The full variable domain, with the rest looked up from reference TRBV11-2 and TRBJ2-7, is EAGVAQSPRYKIIEKRQSVAFWCNPISGHATLYWYQQILGQGPKLLIQFQNNGVVDDSQLPKDRFSAERLKGVDSTLKIQPAKLEDSAVYLCASSLIPSGAYEQYFGPGTRLTVT.

This chain's CDR3 is CASSQDRSEQYF. In nucleotides, the CDR3 is TGCGCCAGCAGCCAAGATCGGAGCGAGCAGTACTTC. The J gene is TRBJ2-7, the V gene TRBV4-1; no clear D gene. The germline CDR1 and CDR2 sequences are MGHRA and YSYEKL. V shed 0 bases and J shed 6 bases, with 6 bases lying between them. The CDR3 is 12 amino acids.

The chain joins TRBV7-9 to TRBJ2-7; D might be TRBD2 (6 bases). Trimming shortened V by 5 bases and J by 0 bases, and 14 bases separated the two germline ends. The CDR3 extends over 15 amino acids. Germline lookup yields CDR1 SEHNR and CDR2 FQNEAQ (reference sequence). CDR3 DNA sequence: TGTGCCAGCAGCGCCTTTAGCGGCAGCTCCTACGAGCAGTACTTC. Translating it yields CASSAFSGSSYEQYF.

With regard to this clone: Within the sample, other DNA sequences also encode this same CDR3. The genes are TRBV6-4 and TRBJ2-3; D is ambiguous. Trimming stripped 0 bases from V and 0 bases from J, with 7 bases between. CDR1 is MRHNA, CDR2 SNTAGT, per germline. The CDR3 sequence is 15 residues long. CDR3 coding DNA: TGTGCCAGCAGTGACTCCCCCGGTAGCACAGATACGCAGTATTTT. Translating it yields CASSDSPGSTDTQYF.

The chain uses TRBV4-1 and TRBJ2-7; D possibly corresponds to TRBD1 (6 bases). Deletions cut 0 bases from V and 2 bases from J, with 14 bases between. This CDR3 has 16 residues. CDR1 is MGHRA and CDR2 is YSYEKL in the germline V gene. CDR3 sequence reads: CASSQDSRGPPYEQYF. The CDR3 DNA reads TGCGCCAGCAGCCAAGATAGCAGGGGACCTCCCTACGAGCAGTACTTC.

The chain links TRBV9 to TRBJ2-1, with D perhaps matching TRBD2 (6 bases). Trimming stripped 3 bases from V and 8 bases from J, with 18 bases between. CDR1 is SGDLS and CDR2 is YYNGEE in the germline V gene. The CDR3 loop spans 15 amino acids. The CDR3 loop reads CASSEQLASNDEQFF. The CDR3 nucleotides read TGTGCCAGCAGCGAGCAGCTAGCGTCCAACGATGAGCAGTTCTTC.

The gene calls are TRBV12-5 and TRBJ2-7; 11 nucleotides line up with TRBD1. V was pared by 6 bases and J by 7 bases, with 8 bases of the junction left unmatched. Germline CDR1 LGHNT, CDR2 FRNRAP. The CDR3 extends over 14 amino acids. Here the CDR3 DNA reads TGTGCTAGTGGCTTCGGACAGGGGGCAGGGGAGCAGTACTTC. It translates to CASGFGQGAGEQYF.